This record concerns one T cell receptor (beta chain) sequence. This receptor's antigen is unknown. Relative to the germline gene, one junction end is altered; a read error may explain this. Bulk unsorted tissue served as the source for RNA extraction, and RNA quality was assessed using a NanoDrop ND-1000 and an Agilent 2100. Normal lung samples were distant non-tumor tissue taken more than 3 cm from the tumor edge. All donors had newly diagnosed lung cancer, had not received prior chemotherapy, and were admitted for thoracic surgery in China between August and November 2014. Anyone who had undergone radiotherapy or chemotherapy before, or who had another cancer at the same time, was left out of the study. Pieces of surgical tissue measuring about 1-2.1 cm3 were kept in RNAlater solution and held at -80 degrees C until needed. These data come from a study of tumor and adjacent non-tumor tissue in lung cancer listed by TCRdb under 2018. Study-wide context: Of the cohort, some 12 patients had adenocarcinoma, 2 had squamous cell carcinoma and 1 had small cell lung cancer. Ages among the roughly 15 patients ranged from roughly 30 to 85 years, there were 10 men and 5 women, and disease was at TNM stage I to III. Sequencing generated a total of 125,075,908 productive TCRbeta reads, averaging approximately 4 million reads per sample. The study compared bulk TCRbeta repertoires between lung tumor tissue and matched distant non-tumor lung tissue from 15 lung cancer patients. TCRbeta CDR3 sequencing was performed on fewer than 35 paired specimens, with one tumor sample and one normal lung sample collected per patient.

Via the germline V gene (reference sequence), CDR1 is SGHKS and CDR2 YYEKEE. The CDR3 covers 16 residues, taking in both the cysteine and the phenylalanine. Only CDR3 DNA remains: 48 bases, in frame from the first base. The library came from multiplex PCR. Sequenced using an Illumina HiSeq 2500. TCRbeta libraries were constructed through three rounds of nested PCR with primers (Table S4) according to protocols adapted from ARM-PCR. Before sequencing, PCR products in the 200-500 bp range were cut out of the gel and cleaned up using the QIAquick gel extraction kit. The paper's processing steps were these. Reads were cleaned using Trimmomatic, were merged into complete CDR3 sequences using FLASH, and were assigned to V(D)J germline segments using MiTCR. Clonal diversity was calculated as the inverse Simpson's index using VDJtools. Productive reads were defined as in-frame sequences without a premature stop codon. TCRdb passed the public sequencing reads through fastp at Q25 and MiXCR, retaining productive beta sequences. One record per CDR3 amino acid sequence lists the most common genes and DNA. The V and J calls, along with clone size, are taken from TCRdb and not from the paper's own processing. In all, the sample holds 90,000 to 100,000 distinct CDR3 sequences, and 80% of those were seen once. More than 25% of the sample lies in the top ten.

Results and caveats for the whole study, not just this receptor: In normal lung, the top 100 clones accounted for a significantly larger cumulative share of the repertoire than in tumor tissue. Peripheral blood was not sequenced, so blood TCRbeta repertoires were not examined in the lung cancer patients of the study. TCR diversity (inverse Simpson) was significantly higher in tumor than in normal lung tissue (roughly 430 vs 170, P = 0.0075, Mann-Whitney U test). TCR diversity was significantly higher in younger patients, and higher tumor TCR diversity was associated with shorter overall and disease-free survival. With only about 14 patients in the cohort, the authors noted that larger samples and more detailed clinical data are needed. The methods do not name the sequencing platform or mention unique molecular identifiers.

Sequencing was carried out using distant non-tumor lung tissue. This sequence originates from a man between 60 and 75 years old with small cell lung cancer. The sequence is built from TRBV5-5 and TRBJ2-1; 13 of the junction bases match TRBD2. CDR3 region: CTSSRGLAGEFSEQFF. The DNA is TGTACCAGCAGCCGTGGACTAGCGGGAGAGTTCAGTGAGCAGTTCTTC.